Listed below are T cell receptor beta chains from one sample, sequenced in a study of T cell responses to AZD1222 COVID-19 vaccine. Profiled with immunoSEQ multiplex PCR; TCRdb holds only in-frame clones, not every one. The table records 40,000 to 55,000 clones, roughly 90% of them present only once. The sequencing used peripheral blood, collected 28 days after the second AZD1222 dose. All receptors derive from an adult who received the AZD1222 COVID-19 vaccine. The CDR3 runs from the conserved cysteine through the conserved F or W. The size field is filled for only some rows; it gives once, few, many or a size class.

CDR3 protein	clone size	V gene
CATSDWGLGVTSGDTQYF	.	TRBV24-1
CASSFTGKPITDTQYF	once	TRBV5-5
CAWSVKAGDTQYF	.	TRBV30
CASSFTRNTEAFF	.	TRBV12-3/TRBV12-4
CASSGGLATPNYNEQFF	.	TRBV7-8
CASSLGGWREGRRWGYEQYF	once	TRBV5-5
CASSPYTGELFF	.	TRBV5-1
CASSWLTEPQHF	.	TRBV2
CASSKPSYEQYF	.	TRBV2
CASSFSPWDRLF	.	TRBV7-8
CASSEALGGGAGNTIYF	.	TRBV6-1
CASSSKGAHTYEQYF	.	TRBV13
CASSLGDRETQYF	once	TRBV5-1
CASSAREGTGRNTEAFF	.	TRBV6-1
CASSLLAGGPTDTQYF	.	TRBV6-5
CASRGDFNTGELFF	.	TRBV2
CATSRDKDGELFF	few	TRBV15
CASSSPVPDLYGYTF	.	TRBV5-6
CASSQWTSGTYEQYF	.	TRBV18
CASNLRQGINSPLHF	.	TRBV19
CASSEIQGINQPQHF	.	TRBV10-1
CASSSGDTQYF	.	TRBV6-6